These 10 T cell receptor beta chains were sequenced from one sample in a study of human T cells and chemical hapten exposure. TCRdb re-analysed the RACE reads in MiXCR, keeping a single row per CDR3 protein. The repertoire consists of under 200,000 distinct CDR3 sequences, with about 14% occurring once and the leading ten covering about 1.7%. Time point defined: patch test 1, 2 weeks after DPC sensitization. Documented treatment: therapeutic diphenylcyclopropenone sensitization with weekly scalp DPC. This material consisted of whole blood, taken in connection with sensitization to the hapten diphenylcyclopropenone (DPC). The receptors originated from a woman in her 30s with alopecia areata. Some clones in this sample may be carry-over from other donors' samples.

This clonotype has just a few counts. The genes are TRBV28 and TRBJ2-3, with D hard to call. The V end lost 5 bases, the J end lost 2 bases, and 5 bases lay between the germline ends. Germline V gene lookup returns CDR1 MDHEN and CDR2 SYDVKM. The CDR3 runs 12 residues. The CDR3 region is CASSALTDTQYF. In nucleotides, the CDR3 is TGTGCCAGCAGTGCCCTCACAGATACGCAGTATTTT.

This clonotype was detected only a few times. J is TRBJ2-7 and V is TRBV4-3, with 7 positions matching TRBD1. V lost 4 bases and J lost 7; bases outside the gene matches: 7. The CDR3 length is 13 residues. CDR1 and CDR2 from the germline V gene are LGHNA and YSLEER. CDR3 DNA sequence: TGCGCCAGCAGCCCCGACAGGGTGGGAGAGCAGTACTTC. Translating gives CASSPDRVGEQYF.

This clonotype was recorded at least ten times. The V call is TRBV28, the J call TRBJ1-2; the D is unclear. This CDR3 spans 12 amino acids. Trimming removed 8 bases from V and 8 bases from J, with 15 bases in between. The germline V gene has CDR1 MDHEN and CDR2 SYDVKM. This CDR3 is CASYAGRRGYTF. The CDR3 region has the DNA TGTGCCAGCTACGCCGGGCGGCGAGGCTACACCTTC.

This sequence joins TRBV5-4 and TRBJ2-2; 10 nucleotides line up with TRBD2. Germline CDR1 SGHNT, CDR2 YYREEE (reference sequence). The CDR3 is made up of 17 amino acids. V lost 0 bases, J lost 0 bases, and 2 bases stayed unmatched. The CDR3: CASSLGGLAANTGELFF. CDR3 bases: TGTGCCAGCAGCTTGGGAGGACTAGCGGCGAACACCGGGGAGCTGTTTTTT.

Turning to this clonotype: This clone may be a read error of a much larger clone one base away. The V and J genes are TRBV6-2 or TRBV6-3 and TRBJ1-1; no definite D call. The CDR3 covers 11 residues. The V end was cut by 4 bases, the J end by 10 bases, with 10 bases between. Germline V gives CDR1 MNHEY, CDR2 SVGEGT. The CDR3 coding sequence is TGTGCCAGCAGTTGGCAAAGAAGAGCTTTCTTT. Its translation is CASSWQRRAFF.

The CDR3 DNA is TGTGCCAGCAGCACGGGACAGGGATACTATGGCTACACCTTC. It codes for CASSTGQGYYGYTF. This chain connects TRBV5-5 to TRBJ1-2, with 9 bases identical to TRBD1. Germline CDR1 is SGHKS and CDR2 is YYEKEE (reference sequence). V lost 4 bases and J lost 3; bases outside the gene matches: 4. The CDR3 covers 14 residues.

This chain joins TRBV28 and TRBJ1-2; 9 bases are a match to TRBD1. V shed 8 bases, J shed 8 bases, and the junction held 15 bases outside the gene matches. The CDR3 extends over 15 amino acids. Germline values: CDR1 MDHEN, CDR2 SYDVKM. CDR3 amino acids: CASYPGTGPRLGYTF. The CDR3 DNA reads as TGTGCCAGCTATCCCGGGACAGGGCCAAGGTTAGGCTACACCTTC.

In this sample, this clonotype turned up a few times. V is TRBV29-1 and J is TRBJ2-7; D tentatively reads TRBD1 or TRBD2 (5 bases each). Trimming removed 4 bases from V and 5 bases from J, with 24 bases in between. Germline V lookup: CDR1 SQVTM, CDR2 ANQGSEA. The CDR3 is made up of 16 amino acids. CDR3 nucleotides: TGCAGCGTTGGGACATTCCTAGGGCTTTCCGGGAACGAGCAGTACTTC. Translating gives CSVGTFLGLSGNEQYF.

This clonotype was detected a few times. The rearrangement links TRBV6-2 or TRBV6-3 to TRBJ2-1; 13 nucleotides match TRBD2. The length of the CDR3 is 16 residues. Per germline, CDR1 MNHEY and CDR2 SVGEGT. Unmatched junction bases numbered 11, after V lost 7 bases and J lost 8 bases. CDR3 amino acids: CASNKAGTSGKDEQFF. DNA for the CDR3: TGTGCCAGCAACAAGGCCGGGACTAGCGGGAAGGATGAGCAGTTCTTC.

This clonotype came up a few times. The chain combines TRBV20-1 with TRBJ2-3; tentatively, D is TRBD2 (6 bases). CDR1 and CDR2 (germline): DFQATT, SNEGSKA (reference sequence). This CDR3 has 14 residues. The CDR3 protein is CSPVEGLNSDTQYF. The CDR3 nucleotides are TGCAGCCCGGTGGAGGGGCTGAACTCAGATACGCAGTATTTT.